This T cell receptor (beta chain) was recovered during a study of T cell repertoires in cytomegalovirus infection. Overall study: As its CMV epitopes, the study selected recently identified HLA-C-restricted and well-studied HLA-B-restricted targets.

Whole-study results and caveats: CMV carriers having the relevant HLA were flagged by cumulative public TCR beta family frequency. HLA-C-restricted TCR beta clonotypes specific for CMV led the ex vivo response.

MiXCR, applied by TCRdb to the reads, yields one record per CDR3 protein. The sample has about 700,000 distinct CDR3 sequences; roughly a third are singletons. This clonotype showed up many times. Antigen unknown. CDR1 is SGHTA, CDR2 FQGNSA, per germline. Trimming at V came to 5 bases and at J to 4 bases, leaving 8 bases not matched to a gene. CDR3 length equals 15 residues. This TCR was recovered from a human donor in good health (CMV status not recorded). Some clones in this sample may be carry-over from other donors' samples. The chain links TRBV7-2 to TRBJ2-7; the match to TRBD1 covers 10 bases. The specimen was cultured PBMCs, collected from culture after CMV antigen stimulation. CDR3: CASSPTGTGVYEQYF. The CDR3 coding sequence is TGTGCCAGCAGCCCTACCGGGACAGGGGTATACGAGCAGTACTTC.